The 18 T cell receptor beta chains in this list originate from one sample, sequenced in a study of blood T cells in healthy people across ages (dated by TCRdb to about 2015). The library came from 5' RACE. Reads for this sample came from an Illumina HiSeq 2500. A second PCR of roughly 6 to 11 cycles was run with a J-beta primer mix and a sample-barcoded 5' primer. TCRdb reran the public reads through fastp at Q25 and MiXCR, keeping productive beta chains. Rows merge per CDR3 protein into single entries with the most common DNA and genes. The sample table lists 800,000 to 900,000 distinct CDR3 sequences, about 62% of them with a count of one. The ten top clones hold about a quarter of the sample. Material: blood. All receptors come from a man aged 25 to 40 in good health.

This chain's CDR3 is CASSQATSGTTGELFF. In DNA form, the CDR3 reads TGTGCCAGCAGCCAAGCAACTAGTGGGACCACCGGGGAGCTGTTTTTT. This chain connects TRBV4-2 to TRBJ2-2; D possibly matches TRBD1 or TRBD2 (5 bases each). The CDR3 covers 16 residues. The germline V gene has CDR1 LGHNA and CDR2 YNFKEQ. V was shortened by 1 base and J by 4 bases, with 13 bases between the two germline ends.

The V gene is TRBV29-1, the J gene TRBJ2-2; D gene uncertain. The CDR3 is 11 amino acids. V was clipped by 3 bases and J by 6 bases, with 5 bases between them. Germline loops: CDR1 SQVTM, CDR2 ANQGSEA. Here the CDR3 reads CSVDLAGELFF. CDR3 nucleotides: TGCAGCGTTGATTTAGCCGGGGAGCTGTTTTTT.

This chain connects TRBV7-2 to TRBJ2-3; D possibly uses TRBD1 or TRBD2 (5 bases each). The germline gives CDR1 SGHTA, CDR2 FQGNSA. Trimming left V 5 bases short and J 9 bases short, with 15 bases between. The CDR3 extends over 13 amino acids. The CDR3 sequence is CASSPRDRDTQYF. The CDR3 DNA reads as TGTGCCAGCAGCCCACGGGATAGGGACACGCAGTATTTT.

This clonotype was picked up a small number of times. This sequence joins TRBV29-1 and TRBJ1-2; weak D call: TRBD1 (5 bases). Germline CDR1 reads SQVTM; CDR2 reads ANQGSEA. The germline V and J ends were trimmed by 7 bases and 4 bases, with 16 bases remaining between them. The length of the CDR3 is 13 residues. CDR3 in amino acids: CSARDSVGYGYTF. Written as DNA, the CDR3 is TGCAGCGCCCGGGACTCAGTCGGCTATGGCTACACCTTC.

This clonotype was counted once. The rearrangement joins TRBV7-3 to TRBJ2-3; 8 positions match TRBD2. Per the germline V gene, CDR1 is SGHTA and CDR2 is FQGTGA. Losses at the gene ends were 3 bases for V and 2 bases for J; bases not matched to a gene: 7. The CDR3 extends over 16 amino acids. The DNA for the CDR3 is TGTGCCAGCAGCTTGAACGGGGGGGGATTCACAGATACGCAGTATTTT. It is translated as CASSLNGGGFTDTQYF.

The chain recombines TRBV11-2 with TRBJ2-1, with TRBD1 as a possible D gene (5 bases). Looked up from germline, CDR1 is SGHAT and CDR2 is FQNNGV. Trimming cost V 2 bases and J 3 bases, with 11 bases left between them. CDR3 length: 15 amino acids. CDR3 region: CASSLIAGLYNEQFF. CDR3 nucleotide sequence: TGTGCCAGCAGCTTAATCGCAGGGCTCTACAATGAGCAGTTCTTC. The entire variable domain, with the rest obtained from reference TRBV11-2 and TRBJ2-1, is as follows: EAGVAQSPRYKIIEKRQSVAFWCNPISGHATLYWYQQILGQGPKLLIQFQNNGVVDDSQLPKDRFSAERLKGVDSTLKIQPAKLEDSAVYLCASSLIAGLYNEQFFGPGTRLTVL.

The V gene is TRBV7-3, the J gene TRBJ1-2, with a tentative D call TRBD1 (5 bases). CDR1 and CDR2 (germline): SGHTA, FQGTGA. V lost 2 bases to trimming and J lost 7 bases, with 5 bases between them. This CDR3 region has 11 residues. Here the CDR3 DNA reads TGTGCCAGCAGCTTAGGGGCTGGCTACACCTTC. Its protein is CASSLGAGYTF.

The rearrangement joins TRBV4-3 to TRBJ2-5; the match to TRBD2 covers 12 bases. The germline CDR1 and CDR2 sequences are LGHNA and YSLEER. The CDR3 runs 15 residues. V dropped 0 bases and J dropped 6; count of bases not matched to a gene: 2. CDR3 amino acids: CASSQELAGGQTQYF. CDR3 sequence (DNA): TGCGCCAGCAGCCAAGAACTAGCGGGGGGACAGACCCAGTACTTC.

This clonotype was observed a few times. The V and J genes are TRBV6-2 or TRBV6-3 and TRBJ2-1; TRBD2 matches 12 bases. Germline V gene lookup returns CDR1 MNHEY and CDR2 SVGEGT. J gave up 4 bases and V 2 bases, and 6 bases lay outside the gene matches. This CDR3 is built from 17 residues. CDR3 sequence reads: CASSYELAGGLYNEQFF. In DNA form, the CDR3 reads TGTGCCAGCAGTTACGAGCTAGCGGGGGGGCTTTACAATGAGCAGTTCTTC.

This chain's CDR3 is CSVEAGDSTDTQYF. The DNA for the CDR3 is TGCAGCGTTGAAGCGGGGGACAGCACAGATACGCAGTATTTT. The J gene is TRBJ2-3, the V gene TRBV29-1, with D tentatively TRBD2 (6 bases). V gave up 1 base and J gave up 0 bases, with 8 bases separating them. This CDR3 has 14 amino acids. Germline V gene data show CDR1 as SQVTM and CDR2 as ANQGSEA.

CDR3 loop: CASSQSHGTGGEQPQHF. CDR3 coding DNA: TGTGCCAGCAGCCAATCACACGGGACAGGGGGGGAACAGCCCCAGCATTTT. The rearrangement links TRBV4-2 to TRBJ1-5, with TRBD1 matching over 11 bases. Trimming took 2 bases from V and 7 from J; bases not matched to a gene: 10. This CDR3 contains 17 residues. CDR1 LGHNA and CDR2 YNFKEQ come from the germline V gene.

This clonotype was detected a few times. The chain has TRBV6-1 and TRBJ2-5; D might be TRBD2 (6 bases). CDR3 size: 14 residues. The germline V gene encodes CDR1 MNHNS and CDR2 SASEGT. V shed 5 bases and J shed 1 base, with 11 bases lying between them. CDR3 sequence: CASSIGRTQETQYF. In nucleotides, the CDR3 is TGTGCCAGCAGTATAGGGAGGACCCAAGAGACCCAGTACTTC.

The chain couples TRBV6-6 to TRBJ1-2; D not certain. V was pared by 7 bases and J by 0 bases, with 9 bases between. Germline-derived CDR1 and CDR2 are MNHNY and SVGAGI (reference sequence). The CDR3 sequence is 13 residues long. The CDR3 nucleotides read TGTGCCAGCACAAGGGAGTCTAACTATGGCTACACCTTC. Residues: CASTRESNYGYTF.

The chain employs TRBV9 and TRBJ2-3; TRBD2 matches 9 bases. This CDR3 spans 15 amino acids. V was pared by 4 bases and J by 4 bases, with 7 bases of the junction left unmatched. Germline V gives CDR1 SGDLS, CDR2 YYNGEE. Here the CDR3 reads CASSNSGGPPDTQYF. The CDR3 nucleotides are TGTGCCAGCAGCAACAGCGGGGGGCCCCCAGATACGCAGTATTTT. The whole variable domain, remainder taken from reference TRBV9 and TRBJ2-3, is DSGVTQTPKHLITATGQRVTLRCSPRSGDLSVYWYQQSLDQGLQFLIQYYNGEERAKGNILERFSAQQFPDLHSELNLSSLELGDSALYFCASSNSGGPPDTQYFGPGTRLTVL.

The chain combines TRBV29-1 with TRBJ2-5; 8 positions match TRBD2. The CDR3 covers 13 residues. Per germline, CDR1 SQVTM and CDR2 ANQGSEA. Trimming took 5 bases from V and 11 from J; bases not matched to a gene: 13. The CDR3 loop reads CSVRPGGDNEQYF. CDR3 coding DNA: TGCAGCGTTCGCCCGGGGGGGGACAATGAGCAGTACTTC.

V and J are TRBV2 and TRBJ2-1, with D perhaps matching TRBD2 (7 bases). Trimming removed 7 bases from V and 6 bases from J, with 10 bases in between. Germline CDR1 and CDR2: SNHLY and FYNNEI. The CDR3 is 12 residues long. The CDR3 DNA reads as TGTGCCAGCACGGGGGGCCTCAATGAGCAGTTCTTC. Amino acids: CASTGGLNEQFF.

This sequence joins TRBV7-3 and TRBJ1-2, with D possibly matching TRBD1 (6 bases). Trimming pared 5 bases from V and 6 bases from J, leaving 13 bases between. Germline V gene sequence: CDR1 SGHTA, CDR2 FQGTGA. CDR3 size: 13 residues. The CDR3 bases are TGTGCCAGCAGCCCGGCACAGGGAAATGGCTACACCTTC. Amino acids: CASSPAQGNGYTF. Filled out from reference TRBV7-3 and TRBJ1-2, the complete variable domain reads GAGVSQTPSNKVTEKGKYVELRCDPISGHTALYWYRQSLGQGPEFLIYFQGTGAADDSGLPNDRFFAVRPEGSVSTLKIQRTERGDSAVYLCASSPAQGNGYTFGSGTRLTVV.

The rearrangement links TRBV7-2 to TRBJ1-2; D perhaps matches TRBD1 (6 bases). CDR1 SGHTA and CDR2 FQGNSA come from the germline V gene. The germline V and J ends were trimmed by 1 base and 8 bases, with 17 bases remaining between them. CDR3 size: 15 residues. Written as DNA, the CDR3 is TGTGCCAGCAGCTTAGAATTTCCAGGGGCAGGGGGCTACACCTTC. Amino acid sequence: CASSLEFPGAGGYTF.